The 11 T cell receptor beta chains listed next were all sequenced from one sample in a study of T cells in Graves' hyperthyroidism and ophthalmopathy. Authors of the study amplified TCR beta CDR3 regions from RNA transcripts. The HTBI primer set was used in a first-round RT-PCR of the TCR CDR3. TCRdb called the multiplex PCR reads again in MiXCR, with one record for every CDR3 protein. The profile shows around 580,000 distinct CDR3 sequences, 16% of them singletons. Specimen: blood. The receptors come from a woman younger than 30 with Graves' hyperthyroidism.

There are many counts of this clonotype. This rearrangement joins TRBV20-1 to TRBJ2-3; a possible D gene is TRBD2 (5 bases). CDR1 and CDR2 (germline): DFQATT, SNEGSKA (reference sequence). V was trimmed by 0 bases and J by 0 bases, leaving 10 bases between them. The CDR3 runs to 15 residues. The CDR3 coding sequence is TGCAGTGCTAGAGATAGCTTAGCGAGCACAGATACGCAGTATTTT. Translating gives CSARDSLASTDTQYF.

This clonotype has ten or more counts. The chain combines TRBV5-6 with TRBJ2-7; TRBD2 agrees at 13 bases. After removal of 2 bases from V and 6 bases from J, the junction contained 5 bases not matched to a gene. Germline values: CDR1 SGHDT, CDR2 YYEEEE. The CDR3 runs 15 residues. Here the CDR3 DNA reads TGTGCCAGCAGCTTCTTAGGGACTAGCGGGACCGAGCAGTACTTC. Translated, it gives CASSFLGTSGTEQYF.

The V gene is TRBV5-1, the J gene TRBJ2-2; 10 bases line up with TRBD1. The CDR3 has 15 amino acids. V lost 4 bases, J lost 6 bases, and 6 bases stayed unmatched. Germline assignment: CDR1 SGHRS and CDR2 YFSETQ. The CDR3 DNA reads TGCGCCAGCAGCCTGGGGACAGGGGTTGCCGGGGAGCTGTTTTTT. Translation gives CASSLGTGVAGELFF. The full variable domain, its missing parts supplied by reference TRBV5-1 and TRBJ2-2, is KAGVTQTPRYLIKTRGQQVTLSCSPISGHRSVSWYQQTPGQGLQFLFEYFSETQRNKGNFPGRFSGRQFSNSRSEMNVSTLELGDSALYLCASSLGTGVAGELFFGEGSRLTVL.

The chain is built from TRBV7-3 and TRBJ1-1; 9 bases line up with TRBD1. From germline, CDR1 is SGHTA and CDR2 FQGTGA. V lost 1 base, J lost 0 bases, and 21 bases stayed unmatched. This CDR3 spans 22 amino acids. CDR3 DNA: TGTGCCAGCAGCTTAAAGTCCTTACGAGGGACAGGGCTTTCGGGCATGAACACTGAAGCTTTCTTT. Translation gives CASSLKSLRGTGLSGMNTEAFF.

This clonotype was seen many times. The V and J genes are TRBV6-2 or TRBV6-3 and TRBJ2-4; D possibly matches TRBD1 or TRBD2 (5 bases each). The germline V and J ends were trimmed by 6 bases and 5 bases, with 14 bases remaining between them. Germline V lookup: CDR1 MNHEY, CDR2 SVGEGT. This CDR3 comprises 14 residues. This CDR3 is CASRFAGGENIQYF. The CDR3 nucleotides read TGTGCCAGCAGATTTGCTGGGGGAGAAAACATTCAGTACTTC.

The table lists this clonotype with many counts. CDR3 sequence: CASRQDLTGNTEAFF. The CDR3 region has the DNA TGTGCCAGCAGACAAGACCTTACAGGGAACACTGAAGCTTTCTTT. The J gene is TRBJ1-1, the V gene TRBV7-9; tentatively, D is TRBD1 (5 bases). Germline V gene data show CDR1 as SEHNR and CDR2 as FQNEAQ (reference sequence). The CDR3 loop spans 15 amino acids. V was pared by 6 bases and J by 1 base, with 15 bases between.

This clonotype occurred many times. The V gene is TRBV28, the J gene TRBJ2-7; TRBD1 matches at 7 bases. CDR3 length: 12 amino acids. The J segment lost 5 bases and the V segment lost 7 bases, leaving 5 bases of the junction unmatched. Germline-derived CDR1 and CDR2 are MDHEN and SYDVKM. DNA for the CDR3: TGTGCCAGCATGACAGGGCCCCACGAGCAGTACTTC. Translated: CASMTGPHEQYF. The full variable domain, its missing parts supplied by reference TRBV28 and TRBJ2-7, is DVKVTQSSRYLVKRTGEKVFLECVQDMDHENMFWYRQDPGLGLRLIYFSYDVKMKEKGDIPEGYSVSREKKERFSLILESASTNQTSMYLCASMTGPHEQYFGPGTRLTVT.

This clonotype was recorded at least ten times. The chain joins TRBV3-1 to TRBJ2-1, with TRBD1 matching over 10 bases. J lost 7 bases, V lost 4 bases, and 7 bases had no gene match. CDR3 size: 15 residues. CDR1 is LGHDT and CDR2 is YNNKEL in the germline V gene (reference sequence). The CDR3 loop is CASSRDRGPLNEQFF. The CDR3 DNA reads TGTGCCAGCAGCCGCGACAGGGGGCCCCTAAATGAGCAGTTCTTC.

On this clonotype itself: It may be a read error: a sequence one base away is much more abundant. V gene TRBV12-3 or TRBV12-4 combines with J gene TRBJ2-5; no definite D call. The CDR3 sequence is 13 residues long. The ends were cut back, 5 bases at V and 5 bases at J, with 12 bases in the middle. The CDR3 nucleotides are TGTGCCAGCAGTCTTCTGGGCCCCGAGACCCAGTACTTC. It encodes CASSLLGPETQYF.

This clonotype was counted between two and nine times. The V call is TRBV12-3 or TRBV12-4, the J call TRBJ2-7; 8 nucleotides align to TRBD1. Trimming removed 3 bases from V and 4 bases from J; junction bases left unmatched: 11. The CDR3 covers 16 residues. CDR3 nucleotides: TGTGCCAGCAGTTTCGGGCCCGGACAGGGTTGGTACGAGCAGTACTTC. Translation gives CASSFGPGQGWYEQYF.

The V gene is TRBV25-1, the J gene TRBJ2-1; D is perhaps TRBD1 (6 bases). Trimming stripped 6 bases from V and 12 bases from J, with 12 bases between. The CDR3 is 11 residues long. Germline loops: CDR1 MGHDK, CDR2 SYGVNS. The CDR3 DNA reads as TGTGCCAGCAGCGTACAGGGTTCGCAGTTCTTC. This codes for CASSVQGSQFF.